Here is one TCR beta chain with its context. What it binds is unknown. The data were obtained in a study of T cell responses to AZD1222 COVID-19 vaccine. Findings of the study overall: At baseline, just a handful of AZD1222 recipients tested seropositive.

Germline V CDR1 and CDR2: KGHSH, LQKENI. The CDR3 totals 16 residues. V lost 3 bases, J lost 0 bases, and 9 bases lay in between. The method was immunoSEQ multiplex PCR; TCRdb's version includes in-frame clones alone and lacks a portion of them. The sample yields some 150,000 clones, 80% to 95% seen once. This TCR was recovered from an adult who received the AZD1222 COVID-19 vaccine. The starting material was peripheral blood, obtained 28 days after the second AZD1222 dose. The V gene is TRBV18, the J gene TRBJ2-6, with D unresolved. The DNA of the CDR3 is TGTGCCAGCTCACCCAACGGAGTCTCTGGGGCCAACGTCCTGACTTTC. Residues: CASSPNGVSGANVLTF.